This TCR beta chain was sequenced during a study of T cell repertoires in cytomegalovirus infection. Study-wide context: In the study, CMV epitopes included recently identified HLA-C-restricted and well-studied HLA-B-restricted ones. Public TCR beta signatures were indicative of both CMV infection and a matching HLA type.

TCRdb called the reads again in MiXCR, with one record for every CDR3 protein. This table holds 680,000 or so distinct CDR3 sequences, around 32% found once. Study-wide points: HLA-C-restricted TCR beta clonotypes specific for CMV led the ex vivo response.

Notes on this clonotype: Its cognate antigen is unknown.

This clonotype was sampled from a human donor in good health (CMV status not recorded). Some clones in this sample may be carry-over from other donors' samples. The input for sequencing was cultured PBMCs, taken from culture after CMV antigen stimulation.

CDR3 DNA: TGTGCCAGCAGTCCCGTGGTAGCTGGATACAATGAGCAGTTCTTC. Its translation is CASSPVVAGYNEQFF. The chain joins TRBV4-2 to TRBJ2-1; D is ambiguous. V shed 6 bases and J shed 4 bases, with 16 bases lying between them. This CDR3 spans 15 amino acids. CDR1 LGHNA and CDR2 YNFKEQ come from the germline V gene.